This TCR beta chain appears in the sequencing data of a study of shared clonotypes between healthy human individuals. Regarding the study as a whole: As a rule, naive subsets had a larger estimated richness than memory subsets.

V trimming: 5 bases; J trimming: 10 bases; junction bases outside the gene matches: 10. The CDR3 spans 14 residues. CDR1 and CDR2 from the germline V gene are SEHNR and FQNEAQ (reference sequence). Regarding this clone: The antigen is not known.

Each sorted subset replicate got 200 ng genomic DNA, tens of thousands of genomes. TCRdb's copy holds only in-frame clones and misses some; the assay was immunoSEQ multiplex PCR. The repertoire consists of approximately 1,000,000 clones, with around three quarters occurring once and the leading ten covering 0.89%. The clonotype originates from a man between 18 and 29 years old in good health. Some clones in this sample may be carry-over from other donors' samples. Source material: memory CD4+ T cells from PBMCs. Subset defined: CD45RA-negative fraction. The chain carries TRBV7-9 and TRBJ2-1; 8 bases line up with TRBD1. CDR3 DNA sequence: TGTGCCAGCAGCCAAGGACAGGGAGCCCCCGAGCAGTTCTTC. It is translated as CASSQGQGAPEQFF.